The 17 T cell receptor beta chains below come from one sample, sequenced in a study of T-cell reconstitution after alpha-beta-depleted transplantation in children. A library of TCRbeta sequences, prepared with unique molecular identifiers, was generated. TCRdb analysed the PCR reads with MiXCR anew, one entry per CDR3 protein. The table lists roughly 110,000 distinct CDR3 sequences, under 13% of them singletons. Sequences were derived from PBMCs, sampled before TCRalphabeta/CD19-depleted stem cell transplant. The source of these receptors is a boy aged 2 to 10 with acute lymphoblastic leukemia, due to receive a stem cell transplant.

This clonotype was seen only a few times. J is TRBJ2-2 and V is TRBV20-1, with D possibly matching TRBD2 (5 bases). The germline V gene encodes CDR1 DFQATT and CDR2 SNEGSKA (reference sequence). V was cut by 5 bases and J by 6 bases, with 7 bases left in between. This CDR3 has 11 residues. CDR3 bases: TGCAGTGCTTGGGGAGCCGGGGAGCTGTTTTTT. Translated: CSAWGAGELFF.

The CDR3 nucleotides are TGTGCCAGCAGCTATGAGGGAGCCTCCTACAATGAGCAGTTCTTC. As protein: CASSYEGASYNEQFF. This chain joins TRBV11-2 and TRBJ2-1; a possible D gene is TRBD2 (5 bases). Trimming stripped 4 bases from V and 0 bases from J, with 10 bases between. Per germline, CDR1 SGHAT and CDR2 FQNNGV. CDR3 length: 15 amino acids.

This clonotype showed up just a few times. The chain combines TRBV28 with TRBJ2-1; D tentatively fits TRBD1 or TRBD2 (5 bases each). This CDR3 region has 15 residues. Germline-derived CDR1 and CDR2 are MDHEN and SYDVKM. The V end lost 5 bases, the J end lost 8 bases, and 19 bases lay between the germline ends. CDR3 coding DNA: TGTGCCAGCAGTGCACCGGCCGGGGCTTTGGATGAGCAGTTCTTC. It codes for CASSAPAGALDEQFF.

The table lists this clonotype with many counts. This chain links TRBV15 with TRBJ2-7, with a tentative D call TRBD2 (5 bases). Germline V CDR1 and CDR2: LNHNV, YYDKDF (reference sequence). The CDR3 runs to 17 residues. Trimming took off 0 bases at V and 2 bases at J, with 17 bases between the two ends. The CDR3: CATSRDLPRAYTYEQYF. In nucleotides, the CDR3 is TGTGCCACCAGCAGAGATTTACCGCGGGCCTACACCTACGAGCAGTACTTC.

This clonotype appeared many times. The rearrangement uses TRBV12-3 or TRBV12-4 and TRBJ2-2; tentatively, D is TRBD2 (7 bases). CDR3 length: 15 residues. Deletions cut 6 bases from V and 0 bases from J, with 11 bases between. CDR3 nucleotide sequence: TGTGCCAGCAGCTGGGGGGGCGCGAACACCGGGGAGCTGTTTTTT. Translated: CASSWGGANTGELFF.

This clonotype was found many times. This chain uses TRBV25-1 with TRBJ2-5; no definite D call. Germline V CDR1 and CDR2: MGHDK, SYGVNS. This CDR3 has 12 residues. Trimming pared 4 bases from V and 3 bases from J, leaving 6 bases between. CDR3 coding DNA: TGTGCCAGCAGTGTTAATGAAGAGACCCAGTACTTC. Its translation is CASSVNEETQYF.

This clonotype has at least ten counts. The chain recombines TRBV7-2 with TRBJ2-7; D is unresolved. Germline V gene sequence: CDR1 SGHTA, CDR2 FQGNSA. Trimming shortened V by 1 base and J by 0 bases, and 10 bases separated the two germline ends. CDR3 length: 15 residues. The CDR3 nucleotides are TGTGCCAGCAGCTTAGTTGCGGTATCCTCCTACGAGCAGTACTTC. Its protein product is CASSLVAVSSYEQYF.

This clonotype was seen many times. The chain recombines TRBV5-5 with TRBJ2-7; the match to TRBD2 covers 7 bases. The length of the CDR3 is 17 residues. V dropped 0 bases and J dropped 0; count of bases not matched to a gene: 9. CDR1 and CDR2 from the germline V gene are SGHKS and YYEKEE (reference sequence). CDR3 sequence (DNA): TGTGCCAGCAGCTTGGTCTGGCGGGAGAGGTCCTCCTACGAGCAGTACTTC. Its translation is CASSLVWRERSSYEQYF. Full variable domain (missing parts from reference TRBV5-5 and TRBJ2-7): DAGVTQSPTHLIKTRGQQVTLRCSPISGHKSVSWYQQVLGQGPQFIFQYYEKEERGRGNFPDRFSARQFPNYSSELNVNALLLGDSALYLCASSLVWRERSSYEQYFGPGTRLTVT.

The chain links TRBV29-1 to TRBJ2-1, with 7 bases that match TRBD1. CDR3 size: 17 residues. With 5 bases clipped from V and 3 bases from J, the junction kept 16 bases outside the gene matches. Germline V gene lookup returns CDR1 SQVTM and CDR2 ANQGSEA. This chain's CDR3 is CSVLGVGQGVIYNEQFF. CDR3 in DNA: TGCAGCGTTCTCGGGGTGGGGCAGGGGGTGATCTACAATGAGCAGTTCTTC.

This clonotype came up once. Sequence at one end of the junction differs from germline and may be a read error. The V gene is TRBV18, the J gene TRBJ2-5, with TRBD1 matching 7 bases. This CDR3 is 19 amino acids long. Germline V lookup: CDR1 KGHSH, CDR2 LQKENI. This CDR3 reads CASSPNRGADRTLQEAQYF. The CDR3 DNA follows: TGTGCCAGCTCACCGAACAGGGGCGCGGATCGGACACTCCAAGAGGCCCAGTACTTC.

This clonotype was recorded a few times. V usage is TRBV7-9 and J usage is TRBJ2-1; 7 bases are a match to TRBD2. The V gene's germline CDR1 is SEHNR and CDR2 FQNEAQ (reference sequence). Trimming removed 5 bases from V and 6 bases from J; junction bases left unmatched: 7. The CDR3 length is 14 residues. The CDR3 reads CASSRSGTSNEQFF. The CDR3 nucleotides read TGTGCCAGCAGCAGGAGCGGGACGTCCAATGAGCAGTTCTTC.

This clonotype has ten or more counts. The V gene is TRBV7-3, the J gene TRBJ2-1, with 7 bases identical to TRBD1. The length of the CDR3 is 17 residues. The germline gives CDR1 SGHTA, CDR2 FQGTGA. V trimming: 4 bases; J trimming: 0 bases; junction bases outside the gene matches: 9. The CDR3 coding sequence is TGTGCCAGCAGCTCTCGACAGGGCCTCAGCTCCTACAATGAGCAGTTCTTC. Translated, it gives CASSSRQGLSSYNEQFF. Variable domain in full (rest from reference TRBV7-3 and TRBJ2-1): GAGVSQTPSNKVTEKGKYVELRCDPISGHTALYWYRQSLGQGPEFLIYFQGTGAADDSGLPNDRFFAVRPEGSVSTLKIQRTERGDSAVYLCASSSRQGLSSYNEQFFGPGTRLTVL.

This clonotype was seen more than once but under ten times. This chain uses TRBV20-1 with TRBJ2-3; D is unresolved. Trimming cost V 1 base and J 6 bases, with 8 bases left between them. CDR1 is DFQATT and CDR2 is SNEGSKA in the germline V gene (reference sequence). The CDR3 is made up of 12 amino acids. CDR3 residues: CSARVPSDTQYF. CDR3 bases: TGCAGTGCTAGAGTCCCGTCGGATACGCAGTATTTT.

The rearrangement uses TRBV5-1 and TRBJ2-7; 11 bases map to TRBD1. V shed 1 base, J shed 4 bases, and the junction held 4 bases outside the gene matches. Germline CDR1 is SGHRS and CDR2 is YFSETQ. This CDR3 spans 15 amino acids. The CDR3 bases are TGCGCCAGCAGCTTGACCGGACAGGGGGCATACGAGCAGTACTTC. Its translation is CASSLTGQGAYEQYF.

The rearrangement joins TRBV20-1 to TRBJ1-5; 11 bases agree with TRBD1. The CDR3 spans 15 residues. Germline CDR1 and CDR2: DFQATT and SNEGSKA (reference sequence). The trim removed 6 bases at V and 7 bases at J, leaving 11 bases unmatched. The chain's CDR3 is CSAPTGQGAGQPQHF. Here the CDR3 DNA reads TGCAGTGCCCCAACCGGACAGGGGGCAGGGCAGCCCCAGCATTTT.

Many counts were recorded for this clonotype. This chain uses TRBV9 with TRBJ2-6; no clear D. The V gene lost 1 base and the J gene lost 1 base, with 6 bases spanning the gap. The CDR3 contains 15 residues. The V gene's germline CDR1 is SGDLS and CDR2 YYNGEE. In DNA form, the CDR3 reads TGTGCCAGCAGCGTATGGCAGTCTGGGGCCAACGTCCTGACTTTC. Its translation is CASSVWQSGANVLTF.

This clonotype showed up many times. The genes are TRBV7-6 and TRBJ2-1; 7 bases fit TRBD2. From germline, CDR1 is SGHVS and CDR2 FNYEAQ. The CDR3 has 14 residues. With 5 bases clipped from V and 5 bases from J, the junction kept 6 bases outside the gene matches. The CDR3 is CASSGLAVNNEQFF. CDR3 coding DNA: TGTGCCAGCAGCGGTCTAGCGGTAAACAATGAGCAGTTCTTC.